Shown below are 10 T cell receptor beta chains from a single sample sequenced in a study of CD8 T cells in Susac syndrome. RNA was extracted with the RNeasy kit, and a quantity of roughly 0.5 to 1 ug was reverse transcribed using random hexamers. MiXCR was run by TCRdb on the immunoSEQ multiplex PCR reads, yielding one entry per CDR3 protein. The repertoire holds about 300,000 distinct CDR3 sequences, with almost 85% as singletons. Sequencing was performed on CD8+ T cells from PBMCs. The receptors here all came from a human donor with multiple sclerosis.

This rearrangement joins TRBV29-1 to TRBJ2-1; 9 bases fit TRBD2. V shed 1 base and J 9 bases; nucleotides not matched to a gene: 13. CDR1 and CDR2 from the germline V gene are SQVTM and ANQGSEA. The CDR3 totals 16 residues. The CDR3 DNA follows: TGCAGCGTTGAAGGAGTGGCGGGAGGGCCCGATGGTGAGCAGTTCTTC. This codes for CSVEGVAGGPDGEQFF.

V and J are TRBV4-3 and TRBJ1-2, with D possibly being TRBD1 (6 bases). V was shortened by 0 bases and J by 10 bases, with 15 bases between the two germline ends. Germline CDR1 is LGHNA and CDR2 is YSLEER. The CDR3 totals 14 residues. The CDR3 sequence: CASSQDTAAGDYTF. Here the CDR3 DNA reads TGCGCCAGCAGCCAAGATACCGCGGCAGGGGACTACACCTTC.

This clonotype was detected once. The rearrangement uses TRBV20-1 and TRBJ2-1, with 7 positions matching TRBD2. Germline V CDR1 and CDR2: DFQATT, SNEGSKA (reference sequence). The CDR3 has 17 amino acids. The ends lost 0 bases at V and 4 bases at J; junction bases unmatched: 12. The CDR3 sequence: CSARERVAGLYYNEQFF. The CDR3 coding sequence is TGCAGTGCTAGAGAAAGGGTCGCGGGACTATATTACAATGAGCAGTTCTTC.

The CDR3 loop reads CASSYGTGGIANTGELFF. CDR3 coding DNA: TGTGCCAGCAGTTACGGGACAGGGGGGATCGCGAACACCGGGGAGCTGTTTTTT. The chain uses TRBV6-2 or TRBV6-3 and TRBJ2-2; TRBD1 agrees at 11 bases. Germline V gives CDR1 MNHEY, CDR2 SVGEGT. This CDR3 comprises 18 residues. The ends lost 2 bases at V and 0 bases at J; junction bases unmatched: 5.

V and J are TRBV7-8 and TRBJ1-2; TRBD1 matches at 8 bases. CDR3 length equals 15 residues. J gave up 4 bases and V 5 bases, and 9 bases lay outside the gene matches. CDR1 SGHVS and CDR2 FQNEAQ come from the germline V gene. In DNA, the CDR3 is TGTGCCAGCAGCGAGGGGACAGGCCGCGGCTATGGCTACACCTTC. It encodes CASSEGTGRGYGYTF.

This chain uses TRBV27 with TRBJ1-3; D gene ambiguous. The germline V and J ends were trimmed by 3 bases and 9 bases, with 12 bases remaining between them. The CDR3 covers 13 residues. CDR1 is MNHEY, CDR2 SMNVEV, per germline (reference sequence). DNA for the CDR3: TGTGCCAGCAGTTTCCTTGGGTCAGGCACCATATATTTT. This sequence encodes CASSFLGSGTIYF.

J is TRBJ2-1 and V is TRBV27; tentative D call: TRBD1 (5 bases). V lost 1 base, J lost 0 bases, and 10 bases lay in between. CDR3 length: 16 residues. Germline-derived CDR1 and CDR2 are MNHEY and SMNVEV (reference sequence). CDR3 nucleotide sequence: TGTGCCAGCAGTTTATATGGGGCCCTCTCCTACAATGAGCAGTTCTTC. Translated, it gives CASSLYGALSYNEQFF.

The V gene is TRBV29-1, the J gene TRBJ2-2; 11 nucleotides match TRBD2. Germline values: CDR1 SQVTM, CDR2 ANQGSEA. This CDR3 has 13 amino acids. V shed 7 bases, J shed 3 bases, and the junction held 1 base outside the gene matches. CDR3 DNA: TGCAGCGGGACTAGCGGGTACACCGGGGAGCTGTTTTTT. Its protein product is CSGTSGYTGELFF.

A few counts support this clonotype. This chain links TRBV29-1 with TRBJ2-7; perhaps TRBD2 as D (5 bases). From germline, CDR1 is SQVTM and CDR2 ANQGSEA. CDR3 length: 14 amino acids. Trimming shortened V by 7 bases and J by 2 bases, and 18 bases separated the two germline ends. This chain's CDR3 is CSAFLRVLTYEQYF. The CDR3, as DNA: TGCAGCGCTTTCCTGCGGGTTTTGACCTACGAGCAGTACTTC.

This clonotype appeared a few times. This chain uses TRBV6-1 with TRBJ2-1; D ambiguous. Trimming cost V 9 bases and J 0 bases, with 9 bases left between them. CDR3 size: 13 residues. In germline, CDR1 is MNHNS, CDR2 SASEGT. The CDR3 spells CASVRSSYNEQFF. The CDR3 DNA reads TGTGCCAGTGTCAGGAGCTCCTACAATGAGCAGTTCTTC.